A single sample gave rise to the 9 T cell receptor beta chains below, sequenced in a study of radiotherapy plus CTLA-4 blockade in lung cancer. Method: immunoSEQ multiplex PCR; TCRdb's copy keeps in-frame clones and lacks some. The sample includes tens of thousands of clones, about 77% of them seen just once. The sample consisted of peripheral blood, taken from a patient treated with radiotherapy plus ipilimumab. These receptors originate from a human donor with non-small cell lung cancer whose response to radiotherapy plus ipilimumab could not be evaluated.

The rearrangement joins TRBV25-1 to TRBJ1-1; 8 bases agree with TRBD1. CDR1 is MGHDK, CDR2 SYGVNS, per germline. V lost 3 bases to trimming and J lost 4 bases; unmatched junction nucleotides: 13. This CDR3 region has 17 residues. This CDR3 is CASSDLTDRDYSTEAFF. CDR3 DNA: TGTGCCAGCAGTGACCTCACGGACAGGGATTATAGCACTGAAGCTTTCTTT. The whole variable domain, filled in from reference TRBV25-1 and TRBJ1-1, reads EADIYQTPRYLVIGTGKKITLECSQTMGHDKMYWYQQDPGMELHLIHYSYGVNSTEKGDLSSESTVSRIRTEHFPLTLESARPSHTSQYLCASSDLTDRDYSTEAFFGQGTRLTVV.

This clone has a handful of counts. The rearrangement uses TRBV19 and TRBJ2-7, with D tentatively TRBD2 (7 bases). Germline V gene data show CDR1 as LNHDA and CDR2 as SQIVND (reference sequence). The CDR3 covers 14 residues. V lost 7 bases and J 2 bases, leaving 15 bases between the germline ends. DNA of the CDR3: TGTGCCAGTAACCCGCGGGGGCGCCCCTACGAGCAGTACTTC. It codes for CASNPRGRPYEQYF.

This chain joins TRBV6-5 and TRBJ1-1; D might be TRBD1 (5 bases). Between the trimmed V and J ends, which lost 0 bases and 7 bases, there was a span of 9 bases. CDR1 and CDR2 from the germline V gene are MNHEY and SVGAGI. The CDR3 is 13 residues long. DNA of the CDR3: TGTGCCAGCAGTTACTCTTTCGGGGGTGAAGCTTTCTTT. This encodes CASSYSFGGEAFF.

The rearrangement links TRBV11-3 to TRBJ2-5; TRBD2 agrees at 9 bases. Germline values: CDR1 SGHNT, CDR2 YENEEA. The junction had 4 bases not matched to a gene; V was cut back by 1 base and J by 4 bases. There are 15 residues in the CDR3. Here the CDR3 DNA reads TGTGCCAGCAGCTTAGGGTTAGCGGGGGTAGAGACCCAGTACTTC. Protein: CASSLGLAGVETQYF.

V usage is TRBV30 and J usage is TRBJ2-2, with D possibly being TRBD1 (5 bases). Trimming took off 3 bases at V and 6 bases at J, with 17 bases between the two ends. Germline CDR1 and CDR2: GTSNPN and SVGIG (reference sequence). The CDR3 is 15 residues long. CDR3 in amino acids: CAWRLQGIRSGELFF. DNA of the CDR3: TGTGCCTGGAGGCTCCAGGGAATAAGATCCGGGGAGCTGTTTTTT.

The chain employs TRBV6-5 and TRBJ2-4; 10 bases are a match to TRBD1. CDR1 and CDR2 (germline): MNHEY, SVGAGI. Trimming at V came to 2 bases and at J to 8 bases, leaving 6 bases not matched to a gene. The CDR3 is 15 residues long. CDR3 sequence: CASSYAGTGEYIQYF. The CDR3 DNA sequence: TGTGCCAGCAGTTACGCCGGGACAGGGGAGTACATTCAGTACTTC.

The chain uses TRBV27 and TRBJ2-7; D might be TRBD2 (6 bases). Trimming removed 3 bases from V and 4 bases from J, with 13 bases in between. Germline V gene lookup returns CDR1 MNHEY and CDR2 SMNVEV (reference sequence). This CDR3 spans 14 amino acids. CDR3 sequence (DNA): TGTGCCAGCAGTTTCGCGGGATCGACATACGAGCAGTACTTC. Translation: CASSFAGSTYEQYF.

On this clone itself: Other nucleotide sequences in the sample specify the same CDR3. The V gene is TRBV9, the J gene TRBJ1-6; D possibly corresponds to TRBD1 (6 bases). The CDR3 has 15 amino acids. Trimming took 0 bases from V and 4 from J, leaving 8 bases between them. Germline CDR1 reads SGDLS; CDR2 reads YYNGEE. The CDR3 sequence is CASSVAGVYNSPLHF. In DNA, the CDR3 is TGTGCCAGCAGCGTAGCAGGGGTGTATAATTCACCCCTCCACTTT.

The V call is TRBV18, the J call TRBJ1-1, with a possible D match to TRBD1 (6 bases). V lost 1 base and J 1 base, leaving 13 bases between the germline ends. CDR3 length: 16 residues. Per germline, CDR1 KGHSH and CDR2 LQKENI. The CDR3 sequence: CASSPRTDRRNTEAFF. CDR3 in DNA: TGTGCCAGCTCACCACGGACTGACAGGAGGAACACTGAAGCTTTCTTT.